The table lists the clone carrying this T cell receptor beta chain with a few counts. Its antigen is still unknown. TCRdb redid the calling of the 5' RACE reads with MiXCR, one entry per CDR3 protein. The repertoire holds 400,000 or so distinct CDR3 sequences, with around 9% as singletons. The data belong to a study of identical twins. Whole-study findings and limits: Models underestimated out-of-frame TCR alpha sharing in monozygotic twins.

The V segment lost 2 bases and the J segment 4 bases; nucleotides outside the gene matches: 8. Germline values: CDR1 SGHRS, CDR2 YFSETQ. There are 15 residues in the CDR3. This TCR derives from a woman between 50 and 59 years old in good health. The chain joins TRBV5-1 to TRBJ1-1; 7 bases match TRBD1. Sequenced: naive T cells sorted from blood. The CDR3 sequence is CASSLRGQESTEAFF. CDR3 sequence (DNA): TGCGCCAGCAGCTTAAGGGGGCAGGAAAGCACTGAAGCTTTCTTT.